These 27 T cell receptor beta chains came from one sample sequenced in a study of CD8 T cells in Susac syndrome. Random hexamers were used to reverse transcribe the RNA input (about 0.45 to 1 ug). One entry per CDR3 protein results from TCRdb running MiXCR on the immunoSEQ multiplex PCR reads. Here the sample spans roughly 180,000 distinct CDR3 sequences, approximately 93% being singletons. Sequencing was done on a sample of CD4+ T cells from PBMCs. The receptors were sampled from a human donor with multiple sclerosis.

This rearrangement joins TRBV3-1 to TRBJ1-5; 9 nucleotides match TRBD1. Unmatched junction bases numbered 1, after V lost 3 bases and J lost 1 base. This CDR3 spans 15 amino acids. Per germline, CDR1 LGHDT and CDR2 YNNKEL (reference sequence). Written as DNA, the CDR3 is TGTGCCAGCAGCCAGGACAGGGGAAGCAATCAGCCCCAGCATTTT. Its translation is CASSQDRGSNQPQHF.

The chain recombines TRBV24-1 with TRBJ2-5; TRBD1 might be the D (6 bases). The germline V and J ends were trimmed by 5 bases and 1 base, with 13 bases remaining between them. Germline V gene lookup returns CDR1 KGHDR and CDR2 SFDVKD. The CDR3 is 15 amino acids. CDR3 sequence reads: CATSGGMGAQETQYF. The CDR3, as DNA: TGTGCCACCAGTGGAGGGATGGGGGCCCAAGAGACCCAGTACTTC.

The V call is TRBV7-2, the J call TRBJ2-7, with no clear D. The CDR3 is made up of 14 amino acids. V lost 2 bases and J lost 3, with 11 bases in between. CDR1 SGHTA and CDR2 FQGNSA come from the germline V gene. The CDR3 reads CASSLKSGSYEQYF. The CDR3, as DNA: TGTGCCAGCAGCTTAAAATCTGGTAGCTACGAGCAGTACTTC. The full variable domain, in which reference TRBV7-2 and TRBJ2-7 provide the parts outside the CDR3, is GAGVSQSPSNKVTEKGKDVELRCDPISGHTALYWYRQSLGQGLEFLIYFQGNSAPDKSGLPSDRFSAERTGGSVSTLTIQRTQQEDSAVYLCASSLKSGSYEQYFGPGTRLTVT.

The CDR3 loop reads CASSRGQGNNSPLHF. CDR3 DNA: TGTGCCAGCAGCCGTGGACAGGGGAATAATTCACCCCTCCACTTT. The chain carries TRBV3-1 and TRBJ1-6; TRBD1 agrees at 9 bases. Trimming cost V 4 bases and J 5 bases; bases outside gene matches: 3. The CDR3 totals 15 residues. The germline gives CDR1 LGHDT, CDR2 YNNKEL (reference sequence).

V is TRBV5-4 and J is TRBJ2-1, with D possibly being TRBD2 (5 bases). V gave up 1 base and J gave up 10 bases, with 6 bases separating them. The germline CDR1 and CDR2 sequences are SGHNT and YYREEE (reference sequence). CDR3 length equals 11 residues. In nucleotides, the CDR3 is TGTGCCAGCAGCTTGCAGCGGGAGCAGTTCTTC. Its translation is CASSLQREQFF.

This clonotype was picked up one time. The rearrangement joins TRBV7-2 to TRBJ2-1, with TRBD2 as a possible D gene (6 bases). The CDR3 totals 16 residues. CDR1 and CDR2 (germline): SGHTA, FQGNSA. V lost 3 bases and J 2 bases, leaving 14 bases between the germline ends. As DNA, the CDR3 is TGTGCCAGCAGCTTTCTCCCCGGGAGTACCTACAATGAGCAGTTCTTC. Amino acid sequence: CASSFLPGSTYNEQFF.

This sequence joins TRBV5-1 and TRBJ2-1; D is uncertain. The CDR3 consists of 13 residues. Trimming stripped 0 bases from V and 4 bases from J, with 5 bases between. Germline CDR1 reads SGHRS; CDR2 reads YFSETQ. The CDR3 DNA reads as TGCGCCAGCAGCTTGGGGATGTACAATGAGCAGTTCTTC. Its protein is CASSLGMYNEQFF.

The chain joins TRBV27 to TRBJ2-7, with TRBD1 matching 8 bases. The length of the CDR3 is 15 residues. Losses at the gene ends were 3 bases for V and 0 bases for J; bases not matched to a gene: 4. CDR1 is MNHEY, CDR2 SMNVEV, per germline (reference sequence). This CDR3 is CASSLYDRGSYEQYF. The CDR3 nucleotides read TGTGCCAGCAGTTTGTACGACAGGGGCTCCTACGAGCAGTACTTC.

The J gene is TRBJ2-1, the V gene TRBV5-1; a possible D gene is TRBD2 (6 bases). This CDR3 spans 15 amino acids. Looked up from germline, CDR1 is SGHRS and CDR2 is YFSETQ. V lost 0 bases to trimming and J lost 4 bases, with 11 bases between them. The CDR3 region is CASSLASGPYNEQFF. The DNA for the CDR3 is TGCGCCAGCAGCTTGGCAAGCGGGCCGTACAATGAGCAGTTCTTC.

The rearrangement joins TRBV18 to TRBJ2-5, with 9 bases lining up with TRBD2. This CDR3 spans 14 amino acids. With 6 bases clipped from V and 2 bases from J, the junction kept 4 bases outside the gene matches. CDR1 is KGHSH and CDR2 is LQKENI in the germline V gene. The CDR3 sequence: CASSGTSSQETQYF. DNA of the CDR3: TGTGCCAGCTCCGGGACTAGCTCTCAAGAGACCCAGTACTTC.

V is TRBV4-3 and J is TRBJ2-7; D unresolved. Germline loops: CDR1 LGHNA, CDR2 YSLEER. The CDR3 totals 13 residues. V was shortened by 1 base and J by 6 bases, with 10 bases between the two germline ends. The DNA of the CDR3 is TGCGCCAGCAGCCAAGGTTTATCTCTCGAGCAGTACTTC. Protein product: CASSQGLSLEQYF.

The V and J genes are TRBV20-1 and TRBJ2-5, with a tentative D call TRBD1 (5 bases). The germline V and J ends were trimmed by 6 bases and 5 bases, with 19 bases remaining between them. This CDR3 has 14 amino acids. Germline CDR1 is DFQATT and CDR2 is SNEGSKA (reference sequence). The CDR3 loop is CSAPDQGISETQYF. The CDR3 nucleotides are TGCAGTGCGCCTGACCAGGGTATTAGCGAGACCCAGTACTTC.

The chain links TRBV5-1 to TRBJ2-1, with 9 bases matching TRBD1. The junction had 7 bases not matched to a gene; V was cut back by 3 bases and J by 6 bases. The CDR3 is 15 residues long. Per the germline V gene, CDR1 is SGHRS and CDR2 is YFSETQ. This CDR3 is CASSSGPGQGNEQFF. The CDR3 DNA reads as TGCGCCAGCAGCTCTGGTCCGGGACAGGGCAATGAGCAGTTCTTC.

The CDR3 protein is CSTRLAGGHSYNEQFF. CDR3 sequence (DNA): TGCAGCACCAGACTAGCGGGAGGGCACTCCTACAATGAGCAGTTCTTC. The chain couples TRBV29-1 to TRBJ2-1; 14 nucleotides match TRBD2. This CDR3 spans 16 amino acids. CDR1 SQVTM and CDR2 ANQGSEA come from the germline V gene. V lost 8 bases, J lost 0 bases, and 6 bases stayed unmatched.

This rearrangement joins TRBV9 to TRBJ2-6; D remains unclear. The germline CDR1 and CDR2 sequences are SGDLS and YYNGEE. The CDR3 length is 15 residues. The V and J ends lost 4 bases and 0 bases respectively, with 8 bases between them. The CDR3 here is CASSTPNSGANVLTF. For the CDR3, the DNA is TGTGCCAGCAGCACCCCCAACTCTGGGGCCAACGTCCTGACTTTC.

The chain is built from TRBV28 and TRBJ2-7; 12 nucleotides line up with TRBD2. CDR3 length equals 15 residues. Germline values: CDR1 MDHEN, CDR2 SYDVKM. Trimming took 8 bases from V and 2 from J; bases not matched to a gene: 7. CDR3 protein: CASHGTSGPTYEQYF. In nucleotides, the CDR3 is TGTGCCAGCCACGGGACTAGCGGGCCGACCTACGAGCAGTACTTC.

The V call is TRBV7-2, the J call TRBJ2-3; D not certain. Germline V lookup: CDR1 SGHTA, CDR2 FQGNSA. The CDR3 runs 13 residues. Trimming stripped 2 bases from V and 6 bases from J, with 9 bases between. This CDR3 is CASSLPNMDTQYF. Written as DNA, the CDR3 is TGTGCCAGCAGCTTACCAAACATGGATACGCAGTATTTT. Combining the CDR3 with reference TRBV7-2 and TRBJ2-3 gives the whole variable domain GAGVSQSPSNKVTEKGKDVELRCDPISGHTALYWYRQSLGQGLEFLIYFQGNSAPDKSGLPSDRFSAERTGGSVSTLTIQRTQQEDSAVYLCASSLPNMDTQYFGPGTRLTVL.

The chain uses TRBV12-3 or TRBV12-4 and TRBJ2-2; D is possibly TRBD1 (5 bases). The germline V and J ends were trimmed by 5 bases and 2 bases, with 12 bases remaining between them. This CDR3 has 15 amino acids. CDR3 loop: CASSRWGRNTGELFF. CDR3 in DNA: TGTGCCAGCAGTCGATGGGGCCGAAACACCGGGGAGCTGTTTTTT.

The chain links TRBV10-3 to TRBJ1-2, with D possibly matching TRBD1 (5 bases). The germline V gene has CDR1 ENHRY and CDR2 SYGVKD. Trimming removed 4 bases at V and 8 bases at J, with 14 bases between. The CDR3 is 13 amino acids. CDR3 sequence reads: CAISGGLMVGYTF. The CDR3 DNA reads TGTGCCATCAGTGGGGGACTTATGGTCGGCTACACCTTC.

This sequence joins TRBV12-3 or TRBV12-4 and TRBJ2-5, with 9 bases lining up with TRBD1. The CDR3 runs 15 residues. The J segment lost 1 base and the V segment lost 4 bases, leaving 4 bases of the junction unmatched. The CDR3 region has the DNA TGTGCCAGCAGTTGGCCGGGACAGGGCCAAGAGACCCAGTACTTC. Protein product: CASSWPGQGQETQYF.

This chain joins TRBV28 and TRBJ2-7; D call uncertain. V was clipped by 5 bases and J by 3 bases, with 11 bases between them. Germline assignment: CDR1 MDHEN and CDR2 SYDVKM. The CDR3 is made up of 13 amino acids. The CDR3 reads CASSPGNLYEQYF. The CDR3 bases are TGTGCCAGCAGTCCAGGTAACCTCTACGAGCAGTACTTC.

This clonotype was recorded only once. The V call is TRBV3-1, the J call TRBJ2-2, with D perhaps matching TRBD1 (6 bases). The CDR3 length is 14 residues. Trimming pared 2 bases from V and 7 bases from J, leaving 11 bases between. Germline lookup yields CDR1 LGHDT and CDR2 YNNKEL (reference sequence). The chain's CDR3 is CASSQQGFGGELFF. The CDR3 DNA sequence: TGTGCCAGCAGCCAACAGGGGTTTGGCGGGGAGCTGTTTTTT.

The rearrangement links TRBV3-1 to TRBJ2-3; 8 nucleotides align to TRBD1. The CDR3 has 15 residues. V shed 5 bases and J 4 bases; nucleotides not matched to a gene: 8. Germline CDR1 is LGHDT and CDR2 is YNNKEL (reference sequence). The CDR3 reads CASSSRDRSADTQYF. In nucleotides, the CDR3 is TGTGCCAGCAGCTCCCGGGACAGGAGTGCAGATACGCAGTATTTT.

The V call is TRBV6-1, the J call TRBJ2-7; no definite D call. The V gene lost 6 bases and the J gene lost 6 bases, with 21 bases spanning the gap. The germline CDR1 and CDR2 sequences are MNHNS and SASEGT. This CDR3 has 15 amino acids. The CDR3 DNA sequence: TGTGCCAGCAGAGCCGGTTTTGGGCCCACCCTCGAGCAGTACTTC. Translated, it gives CASRAGFGPTLEQYF.

The chain employs TRBV12-3 or TRBV12-4 and TRBJ1-1, with D perhaps matching TRBD1 (5 bases). The CDR3 contains 13 residues. Trimming cost V 6 bases and J 0 bases, with 8 bases left between them. The CDR3 nucleotides are TGTGCCAGCAGGATACAGGTGAACACTGAAGCTTTCTTT. Protein product: CASRIQVNTEAFF.

The rearrangement links TRBV7-9 to TRBJ1-5, with no clear D. Trimming left V 5 bases short and J 10 bases short, with 15 bases between. The V gene's germline CDR1 is SEHNR and CDR2 FQNEAQ (reference sequence). The CDR3 is 13 residues long. CDR3 nucleotide sequence: TGTGCCAGCAGCCCTATCGACGCTGGTCCCCAGCATTTT. As protein: CASSPIDAGPQHF.

V gene TRBV20-1 combines with J gene TRBJ2-1, with D hard to call. Looked up from germline, CDR1 is DFQATT and CDR2 is SNEGSKA (reference sequence). The CDR3 is 11 residues long. The V end was cut by 5 bases, the J end by 5 bases, with 7 bases between. In nucleotides, the CDR3 is TGCAGTGCTTCCATCCACAATGAGCAGTTCTTC. Its translation: CSASIHNEQFF.